The next 14 T cell receptor beta chains were all read from a single sample in a study of T cells in Graves' hyperthyroidism and ophthalmopathy. The CDR3 regions of TCR beta were amplified from RNA transcripts. When the TCR CDR3 underwent first-round RT-PCR, the HTBI primer set was used. TCRdb processed the multiplex PCR reads anew with MiXCR; each CDR3 protein has one entry. The sample has 540,000 or so distinct CDR3 sequences; approximately 15% are singletons. The sequenced sample consisted of blood. Source of these receptors: a woman aged 25 to 39 with Graves' hyperthyroidism.

This clonotype came up many times. V gene TRBV28 combines with J gene TRBJ2-7; the match to TRBD2 covers 7 bases. The V segment lost 9 bases and the J segment 7 bases; nucleotides outside the gene matches: 9. Germline V lookup: CDR1 MDHEN, CDR2 SYDVKM. The CDR3 length is 12 residues. The CDR3 DNA sequence: TGTGCCAGTACACGGACTAGAAGTGAGCAGTACTTC. The encoded protein is CASTRTRSEQYF.

This clonotype was seen ten or more times. The chain has TRBV7-2 and TRBJ1-3; D ambiguous. The germline V gene encodes CDR1 SGHTA and CDR2 FQGNSA. Between the trimmed V and J ends, which lost 0 bases and 0 bases, there was a span of 6 bases. The CDR3 has 15 residues. CDR3 sequence (DNA): TGTGCCAGCAGCTTAGCGCGGTACTCTGGAAACACCATATATTTT. Its protein is CASSLARYSGNTIYF. Variable domain in full (rest from reference TRBV7-2 and TRBJ1-3): GAGVSQSPSNKVTEKGKDVELRCDPISGHTALYWYRQSLGQGLEFLIYFQGNSAPDKSGLPSDRFSAERTGGSVSTLTIQRTQQEDSAVYLCASSLARYSGNTIYFGEGSWLTVV.

This clonotype was seen repeatedly, ten times or more. This chain links TRBV7-3 with TRBJ1-1; D call uncertain. This CDR3 spans 13 amino acids. V gave up 6 bases and J gave up 1 base, with 9 bases separating them. Per the germline V gene, CDR1 is SGHTA and CDR2 is FQGTGA. CDR3 sequence (DNA): TGTGCCAGCAGTTTTGACCAGAACACTGAAGCTTTCTTT. Its protein product is CASSFDQNTEAFF.

This clonotype has just a few counts. The chain carries TRBV27 and TRBJ2-2; 8 bases are shared with TRBD1. The length of the CDR3 is 14 residues. Trimming cost V 4 bases and J 5 bases; bases outside gene matches: 3. Germline loops: CDR1 MNHEY, CDR2 SMNVEV (reference sequence). CDR3 coding DNA: TGTGCCAGCAGTTATCAGGGGGCGACCGGGGAGCTGTTTTTT. This gives the protein CASSYQGATGELFF.

The rearrangement uses TRBV6-1 and TRBJ2-7, with D maybe TRBD1 (5 bases). The CDR3 is 14 residues long. The germline gives CDR1 MNHNS, CDR2 SASEGT. V shed 6 bases and J shed 2 bases, with 14 bases lying between them. The CDR3 region is CASRTATATYEQYF. DNA for the CDR3: TGTGCCAGCAGGACCGCGACAGCAACCTACGAGCAGTACTTC.

J is TRBJ2-1 and V is TRBV25-1; 8 bases are shared with TRBD1. Germline lookup yields CDR1 MGHDK and CDR2 SYGVNS. The CDR3 spans 15 residues. V gave up 0 bases and J gave up 8 bases; unmatched junction bases: 6. The CDR3 nucleotides are TGTGCCAGCAGTGAATATGGGACAGGATTAGATGAGCAGTTCTTC. Protein: CASSEYGTGLDEQFF. Drawing the rest from reference TRBV25-1 and TRBJ2-1, the complete variable domain is EADIYQTPRYLVIGTGKKITLECSQTMGHDKMYWYQQDPGMELHLIHYSYGVNSTEKGDLSSESTVSRIRTEHFPLTLESARPSHTSQYLCASSEYGTGLDEQFFGPGTRLTVL.

The chain recombines TRBV20-1 with TRBJ2-7; perhaps TRBD2 as D (6 bases). Trimming stripped 3 bases from V and 0 bases from J, with 9 bases between. Germline loops: CDR1 DFQATT, CDR2 SNEGSKA (reference sequence). This CDR3 comprises 13 residues. The CDR3 coding sequence is TGCAGTGCTAGGGGAGGTATCTCCTACGAGCAGTACTTC. Translating it yields CSARGGISYEQYF.

This clonotype was detected only a few times. This clone may be a read error of a much larger clone one base away. This chain uses TRBV2 with TRBJ2-3, with D hard to call. The DNA end is more similar to TRBJ1-5, so the J call may be wrong. From germline, CDR1 is SNHLY and CDR2 FYNNEI. This CDR3 region has 19 residues. The CDR3 reads CASSEAGLAGEEWGNTQHF. The CDR3 nucleotides are TGTGCCAGCAGTGAAGCCGGGCTAGCGGGAGAGGAATGGGGAAATACGCAGCATTTT.

The sample holds many counts of this clonotype. The V gene is TRBV7-3, the J gene TRBJ2-1; TRBD1 aligns across 7 bases. With V trimmed by 5 bases and J by 6 bases, 10 bases remained unmatched. Per the germline V gene, CDR1 is SGHTA and CDR2 is FQGTGA. This CDR3 has 15 residues. The chain's CDR3 is CASSPYGTVGNEQFF. The CDR3 coding sequence is TGTGCCAGCAGCCCGTACGGGACAGTGGGCAATGAGCAGTTCTTC.

This clonotype was recorded at least ten times. The chain couples TRBV6-5 to TRBJ1-3; 8 bases map to TRBD1. Germline trimming cut 0 bases from V and 7 bases from J; bases unmatched to any gene: 11. The V gene's germline CDR1 is MNHEY and CDR2 SVGAGI. The CDR3 runs to 17 residues. CDR3 residues: CASSYSDRGALGNTIYF. CDR3 sequence (DNA): TGTGCCAGCAGTTACTCAGACAGGGGAGCTCTGGGGAACACCATATATTTT.

This clonotype was counted ten times or more. The rearrangement uses TRBV28 and TRBJ2-1; D tentatively fits TRBD1 or TRBD2 (5 bases each). CDR1 MDHEN and CDR2 SYDVKM come from the germline V gene. V was cut by 6 bases and J by 6 bases, with 24 bases left in between. This CDR3 spans 17 amino acids. DNA for the CDR3: TGTGCCAGCAGCCACGCCCCTAACTGGGGGACCTCCAATGAGCAGTTCTTC. This sequence encodes CASSHAPNWGTSNEQFF.

The rearrangement links TRBV20-1 to TRBJ2-7; 10 nucleotides align to TRBD2. Germline CDR1 is DFQATT and CDR2 is SNEGSKA (reference sequence). The V and J ends lost 1 base and 4 bases, in that order; junction bases with no gene match: 7. The CDR3 loop spans 15 amino acids. As DNA, the CDR3 is TGCAGTGCTAGAGGGGGCGGTAGCGGGAGGTACGAGCAGTACTTC. Amino acids: CSARGGGSGRYEQYF.

The gene calls are TRBV7-9 and TRBJ1-1; 8 nucleotides agree with TRBD1. This CDR3 contains 13 residues. The V gene end was trimmed by 4 bases and the J gene end by 7 bases; junction bases not matched to a gene: 5. CDR1 is SEHNR and CDR2 is FQNEAQ in the germline V gene (reference sequence). The CDR3 protein is CASSYGTGDEAFF. DNA for the CDR3: TGTGCCAGCAGCTATGGGACAGGAGATGAAGCTTTCTTT.

This chain connects TRBV20-1 to TRBJ2-7; TRBD1 matches 9 bases. Germline loops: CDR1 DFQATT, CDR2 SNEGSKA (reference sequence). The CDR3 contains 13 residues. J was trimmed by 3 bases and V by 5 bases; bases with no gene match: 5. The CDR3 loop is CSAFHRGLYEQYF. The CDR3 bases are TGCAGTGCTTTCCACAGGGGGCTCTACGAGCAGTACTTC.